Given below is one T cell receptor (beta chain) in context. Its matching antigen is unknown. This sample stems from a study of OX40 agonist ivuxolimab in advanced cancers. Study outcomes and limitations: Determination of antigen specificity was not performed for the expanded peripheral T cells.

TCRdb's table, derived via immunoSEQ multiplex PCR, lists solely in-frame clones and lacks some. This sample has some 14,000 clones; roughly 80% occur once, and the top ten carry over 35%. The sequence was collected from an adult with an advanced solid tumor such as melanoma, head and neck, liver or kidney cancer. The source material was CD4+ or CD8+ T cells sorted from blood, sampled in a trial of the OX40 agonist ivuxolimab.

The CDR3 sequence: CASSEPIAGRFQETQYF. The CDR3 nucleotides read TGCGCCAGCAGTGAGCCTATAGCGGGAAGATTCCAAGAGACCCAGTACTTC. The chain joins TRBV10-1 to TRBJ2-5; 8 nucleotides match TRBD2. Losses at the gene ends were 2 bases for V and 1 base for J; bases not matched to a gene: 9. This CDR3 is 17 amino acids long. CDR1 is WNHNN and CDR2 is SYGVQD in the germline V gene (reference sequence).